Following are 18 T cell receptor beta chains from one sample sequenced in a study of identical twins' blood T cells. TCRdb re-called the 5' RACE reads through MiXCR, storing one row per CDR3 protein. This sample carries fewer than 450,000 distinct CDR3 sequences, over 25% of them seen once, and the ten largest clones take 6% to 7%. The sequenced sample consisted of PBMCs. Source of these receptors: a woman aged 18-49 years in good health.

The J gene is TRBJ1-3, the V gene TRBV15; D not certain. The V gene lost 2 bases and the J gene lost 2 bases, with 7 bases spanning the gap. The CDR3 is made up of 14 amino acids. The germline gives CDR1 LNHNV, CDR2 YYDKDF (reference sequence). DNA of the CDR3: TGTGCCACCAGCAGATTTGGGACTGGAAACACCATATATTTT. The encoded protein is CATSRFGTGNTIYF.

This clonotype was picked up a small number of times. V is TRBV29-1 and J is TRBJ1-4; 8 nucleotides agree with TRBD1. Trimming at V came to 4 bases and at J to 10 bases, leaving 8 bases not matched to a gene. CDR3 length equals 13 residues. Germline V gives CDR1 SQVTM, CDR2 ANQGSEA. CDR3 sequence (DNA): TGCAGCGTTGGACAGGGGATACGTGGAAAACTGTTTTTT. It encodes CSVGQGIRGKLFF.

The J gene is TRBJ2-1, the V gene TRBV5-4; TRBD2 matches at 8 bases. This CDR3 is built from 14 residues. Per germline, CDR1 SGHNT and CDR2 YYREEE (reference sequence). Trimming at V came to 7 bases and at J to 4 bases, leaving 7 bases not matched to a gene. The CDR3 coding sequence is TGTGCCAGCTCGCGGGGGGCTTCTTACAATGAGCAGTTCTTC. This translates into CASSRGASYNEQFF.

The sample holds many counts of this clonotype. The chain carries TRBV29-1 and TRBJ1-1; D ambiguous. The CDR3 extends over 13 amino acids. Trimming removed 2 bases from V and 10 bases from J, with 17 bases in between. The germline V gene encodes CDR1 SQVTM and CDR2 ANQGSEA. CDR3 amino acids: CSVELNSRGGAFF. CDR3 nucleotides: TGCAGCGTTGAATTGAACAGCCGAGGTGGAGCTTTCTTT.

V is TRBV2 and J is TRBJ1-2; unclear D gene. V was shortened by 4 bases and J by 4 bases, with 10 bases between the two germline ends. Germline values: CDR1 SNHLY, CDR2 FYNNEI. CDR3 length: 13 amino acids. Here the CDR3 reads CASSADSFYGYTF. The CDR3 DNA sequence: TGTGCCAGCAGTGCCGATTCGTTCTATGGCTACACCTTC.

This clonotype turned up a few times. The chain uses TRBV9 and TRBJ1-2; TRBD1 is a possible D gene (5 bases). Looked up from germline, CDR1 is SGDLS and CDR2 is YYNGEE. This CDR3 spans 15 amino acids. The V gene lost 3 bases and the J gene lost 4 bases, with 16 bases spanning the gap. The CDR3 DNA sequence: TGTGCCAGCAGCGGCCCTGGGGGTTACGCCTATGGCTACACCTTC. Translation: CASSGPGGYAYGYTF.

This clonotype was seen a handful of times. This chain joins TRBV29-1 and TRBJ2-5; a possible D gene is TRBD2 (6 bases). Trimming stripped 4 bases from V and 0 bases from J, with 15 bases between. This CDR3 comprises 15 residues. The V gene's germline CDR1 is SQVTM and CDR2 ANQGSEA. The CDR3 sequence: CSVGLNSGYQETQYF. CDR3 nucleotides: TGCAGCGTTGGATTGAATAGCGGATACCAAGAGACCCAGTACTTC.

V gene TRBV3-1 combines with J gene TRBJ1-1, with TRBD1 as a possible D gene (5 bases). The germline V gene has CDR1 LGHDT and CDR2 YNNKEL (reference sequence). The V and J ends lost 4 bases and 2 bases respectively, with 26 bases between them. The CDR3 runs 19 residues. This chain's CDR3 is CASSRAKISFGDSNTEAFF. The CDR3 DNA reads as TGTGCCAGCAGCCGAGCCAAGATCTCTTTCGGAGACAGCAACACTGAAGCTTTCTTT.

This clonotype occurred a few times. V and J are TRBV2 and TRBJ2-7; 8 bases are shared with TRBD1. In germline, CDR1 is SNHLY, CDR2 FYNNEI. CDR3 length: 14 amino acids. V shed 6 bases, J shed 3 bases, and the junction held 7 bases outside the gene matches. In nucleotides, the CDR3 is TGTGCCAGCAGAGAGCAGGGACAGGTCTACGAGCAGTACTTC. It specifies CASREQGQVYEQYF. The full variable domain, in which reference TRBV2 and TRBJ2-7 provide the parts outside the CDR3, is EPEVTQTPSHQVTQMGQEVILRCVPISNHLYFYWYRQILGQKVEFLVSFYNNEISEKSEIFDDQFSVERPDGSNFTLKIRSTKLEDSAMYFCASREQGQVYEQYFGPGTRLTVT.

In this sample, this clonotype turned up a few times. CDR3 residues: CSARDRRGGKETQYF. In DNA form, the CDR3 reads TGCAGTGCTAGAGATCGTAGGGGAGGGAAAGAGACCCAGTACTTC. This sequence joins TRBV20-1 and TRBJ2-5; 7 bases fit TRBD2. V was clipped by 0 bases and J by 3 bases; unmatched bases: 7. The CDR3 loop spans 15 amino acids. CDR1 and CDR2 from the germline V gene are DFQATT and SNEGSKA (reference sequence).

This clonotype showed up many times. The chain links TRBV14 to TRBJ2-4; no clear D gene. The CDR3 runs to 14 residues. Deletions cut 0 bases from V and 6 bases from J, with 9 bases between. Germline lookup yields CDR1 SGHDN and CDR2 FVKESK. The CDR3: CASSQEVAGNIQYF. CDR3 DNA sequence: TGTGCCAGCAGCCAAGAAGTAGCAGGAAACATTCAGTACTTC.

The chain couples TRBV7-9 to TRBJ1-4; possibly TRBD1 for D (6 bases). This CDR3 is built from 15 residues. Germline V gives CDR1 SEHNR, CDR2 FQNEAQ (reference sequence). Trimming left V 5 bases short and J 8 bases short, with 18 bases between. The CDR3 DNA sequence: TGTGCCAGCAGCATCCAACAGGGCGCGAGGGAAAAACTGTTTTTT. Its translation is CASSIQQGAREKLFF.

This chain joins TRBV20-1 and TRBJ1-5; 8 bases are shared with TRBD1. CDR3 length: 14 residues. Germline lookup yields CDR1 DFQATT and CDR2 SNEGSKA (reference sequence). V shed 5 bases and J 4 bases; nucleotides not matched to a gene: 7. CDR3 DNA sequence: TGCAGTGCTCAAACAGGGGGAGGAAATCAGCCCCAGCATTTT. Translating gives CSAQTGGGNQPQHF.

This clonotype was seen ten or more times. The CDR3 nucleotides read TGTGCCATCAGCGCGGGGCAGAACACTGAAGCTTTCTTT. Its translation is CAISAGQNTEAFF. The gene calls are TRBV10-3 and TRBJ1-1; D perhaps matches TRBD1 (5 bases). The V and J ends lost 6 bases and 1 base respectively, with 9 bases between them. Germline V gene sequence: CDR1 ENHRY, CDR2 SYGVKD. The length of the CDR3 is 13 residues.

This clonotype occurred a few times. The rearrangement joins TRBV2 to TRBJ2-1, with D tentatively TRBD2 (6 bases). The CDR3 is made up of 14 amino acids. Looked up from germline, CDR1 is SNHLY and CDR2 is FYNNEI. With 3 bases removed from V and 3 bases from J, the gap between germline ends came to 9 bases. This CDR3 reads CASSDGSYYNEQFF. The CDR3 coding sequence is TGTGCCAGCAGTGACGGGAGTTACTACAATGAGCAGTTCTTC.

This clonotype was observed a handful of times. The rearrangement links TRBV10-3 to TRBJ1-2, with 7 positions matching TRBD1. V shed 7 bases, J shed 3 bases, and the junction held 5 bases outside the gene matches. This CDR3 comprises 13 residues. Germline CDR1 and CDR2: ENHRY and SYGVKD. The CDR3 sequence is CAITEGQYYGYTF. The DNA of the CDR3 is TGTGCCATCACCGAGGGACAGTACTATGGCTACACCTTC.

The chain carries TRBV7-9 and TRBJ1-2; TRBD1 is a possible D gene (6 bases). The V gene's germline CDR1 is SEHNR and CDR2 FQNEAQ (reference sequence). The CDR3 is made up of 15 amino acids. With 3 bases removed from V and 4 bases from J, the gap between germline ends came to 15 bases. The CDR3 region is CASSFPGAGSYGYTF. CDR3 in DNA: TGTGCCAGCAGCTTTCCAGGGGCAGGGAGCTATGGCTACACCTTC.

This clonotype was seen only a few times. This chain connects TRBV5-1 to TRBJ1-1, with no clear D. V was shortened by 3 bases and J by 3 bases, with 9 bases between the two germline ends. The CDR3 has 13 amino acids. Looked up from germline, CDR1 is SGHRS and CDR2 is YFSETQ. CDR3 protein: CASSSGRYTEAFF. Written as DNA, the CDR3 is TGCGCCAGCAGCTCCGGTAGATACACTGAAGCTTTCTTT.